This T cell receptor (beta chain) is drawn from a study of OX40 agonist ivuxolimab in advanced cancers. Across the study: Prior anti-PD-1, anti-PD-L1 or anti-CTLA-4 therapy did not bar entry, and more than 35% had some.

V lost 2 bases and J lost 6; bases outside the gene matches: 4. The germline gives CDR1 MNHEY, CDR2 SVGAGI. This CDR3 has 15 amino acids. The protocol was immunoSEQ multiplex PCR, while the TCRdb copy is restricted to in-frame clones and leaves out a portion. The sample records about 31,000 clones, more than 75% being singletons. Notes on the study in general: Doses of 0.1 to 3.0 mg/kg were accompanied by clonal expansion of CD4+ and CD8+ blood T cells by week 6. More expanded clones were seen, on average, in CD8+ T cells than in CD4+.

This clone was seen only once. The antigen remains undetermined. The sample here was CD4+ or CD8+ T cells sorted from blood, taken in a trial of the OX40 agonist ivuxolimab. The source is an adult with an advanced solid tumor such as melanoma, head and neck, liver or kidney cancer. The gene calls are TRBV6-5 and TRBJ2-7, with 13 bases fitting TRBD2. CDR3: CASSYGTSGKGEQYF. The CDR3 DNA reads TGTGCCAGCAGTTACGGGACTAGCGGGAAGGGCGAGCAGTACTTC.